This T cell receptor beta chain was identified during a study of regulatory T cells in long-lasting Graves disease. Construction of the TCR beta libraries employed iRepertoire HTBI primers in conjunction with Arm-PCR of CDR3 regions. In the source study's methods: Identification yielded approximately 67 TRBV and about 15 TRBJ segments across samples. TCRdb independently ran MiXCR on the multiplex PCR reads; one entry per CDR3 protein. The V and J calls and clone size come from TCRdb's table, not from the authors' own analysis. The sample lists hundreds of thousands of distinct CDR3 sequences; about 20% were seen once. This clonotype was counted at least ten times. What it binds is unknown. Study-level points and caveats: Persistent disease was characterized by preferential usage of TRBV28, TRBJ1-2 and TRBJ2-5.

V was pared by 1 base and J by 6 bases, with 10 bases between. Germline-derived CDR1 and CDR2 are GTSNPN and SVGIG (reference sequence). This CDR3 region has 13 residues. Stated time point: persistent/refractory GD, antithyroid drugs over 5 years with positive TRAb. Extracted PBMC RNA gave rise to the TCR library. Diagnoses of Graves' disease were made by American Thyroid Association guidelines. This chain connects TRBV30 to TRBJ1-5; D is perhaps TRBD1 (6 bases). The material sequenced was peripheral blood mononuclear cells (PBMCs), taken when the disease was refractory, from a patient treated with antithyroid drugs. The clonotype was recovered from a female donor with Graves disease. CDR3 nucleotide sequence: TGTGCCTGGAGTGAAGGGGGGGGTCAGCCCCAGCATTTT. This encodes CAWSEGGGQPQHF. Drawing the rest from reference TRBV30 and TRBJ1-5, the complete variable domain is SQTIHQWPATLVQPVGSPLSLECTVEGTSNPNLYWYRQAAGRGLQLLFYSVGIGQISSEVPQNLSASRPQDRQFILSSKKLLLSDSGFYLCAWSEGGGQPQHFGDGTRLSIL.